A single sample is the source of the 24 T cell receptor beta chains below, sequenced in a study of shared clonotypes between healthy human individuals. Generated by immunoSEQ multiplex PCR, the TCRdb table keeps only in-frame clones and is missing some. The repertoire holds some 2,500,000 clones, with 90% to 95% as singletons. The sequencing sample was made of naive CD4+ T cells from PBMCs. The subset is: CD45RA+ positively selected. The receptors shown here come from a man aged 18 to 35 in good health. Some clones in this sample may be carry-over from other donors' samples.

This chain links TRBV18 with TRBJ1-1; the match to TRBD1 covers 7 bases. This CDR3 contains 14 residues. Unmatched junction bases numbered 4, after V lost 6 bases and J lost 0 bases. In germline, CDR1 is KGHSH, CDR2 LQKENI. The chain's CDR3 is CASSEGQLNTEAFF. CDR3 bases: TGTGCCAGCTCGGAGGGACAGCTGAACACTGAAGCTTTCTTT.

This chain connects TRBV7-8 to TRBJ1-6, with 12 bases fitting TRBD1. The CDR3 spans 16 residues. Germline CDR1 is SGHVS and CDR2 is FQNEAQ. V shed 3 bases and J 10 bases; nucleotides not matched to a gene: 7. This chain's CDR3 is CASSLPGTGGKSPLHF. Written as DNA, the CDR3 is TGTGCCAGCAGCTTGCCCGGGACAGGGGGCAAATCACCCCTCCACTTT.

The gene calls are TRBV5-1 and TRBJ1-2; 7 positions match TRBD1. The CDR3 is made up of 16 amino acids. Per germline, CDR1 SGHRS and CDR2 YFSETQ. The ends lost 0 bases at V and 0 bases at J; junction bases unmatched: 5. CDR3 protein: CASSLDLQGANYGYTF. CDR3 bases: TGCGCCAGCAGCTTGGATCTCCAGGGGGCTAACTATGGCTACACCTTC. Filled out from reference TRBV5-1 and TRBJ1-2, the complete variable domain reads KAGVTQTPRYLIKTRGQQVTLSCSPISGHRSVSWYQQTPGQGLQFLFEYFSETQRNKGNFPGRFSGRQFSNSRSEMNVSTLELGDSALYLCASSLDLQGANYGYTFGSGTRLTVV.

This clone was detected only a few times. This same CDR3 is encoded by further DNA sequences in the sample. The rearrangement uses TRBV29-1 and TRBJ1-1; no firm D call. V dropped 6 bases and J dropped 4 bases, with 6 bases sitting between them. The CDR3 has 10 amino acids. Germline CDR1 is SQVTM and CDR2 is ANQGSEA. In nucleotides, the CDR3 is TGCAGCGTCCGCGGCACTGAAGCTTTCTTT. Translation gives CSVRGTEAFF. The whole variable domain, remainder taken from reference TRBV29-1 and TRBJ1-1, is SAVISQKPSRDICQRGTSLTIQCQVDSQVTMMFWYRQQPGQSLTLIATANQGSEATYESGFVIDKFPISRPNLTFSTLTVSNMSPEDSSIYLCSVRGTEAFFGQGTRLTVV.

The chain couples TRBV7-9 to TRBJ2-3; 7 positions match TRBD2. Germline V gives CDR1 SEHNR, CDR2 FQNEAQ (reference sequence). V shed 2 bases and J 2 bases; nucleotides not matched to a gene: 7. CDR3 length: 16 residues. As DNA, the CDR3 is TGTGCCAGCAGCTTATTCAGCGGGAAAGACACAGATACGCAGTATTTT. Its translation is CASSLFSGKDTDTQYF. Filled out from reference TRBV7-9 and TRBJ2-3, the complete variable domain reads DTGVSQNPRHKITKRGQNVTFRCDPISEHNRLYWYRQTLGQGPEFLTYFQNEAQLEKSRLLSDRFSAERPKGSFSTLEIQRTEQGDSAMYLCASSLFSGKDTDTQYFGPGTRLTVL.

The chain is built from TRBV5-1 and TRBJ1-1; D is unresolved. V shed 1 base and J shed 1 base, with 8 bases lying between them. This CDR3 spans 14 amino acids. Germline CDR1 SGHRS, CDR2 YFSETQ. In DNA, the CDR3 is TGCGCCAGCAGCTTGCGTACGTCGAACACTGAAGCTTTCTTT. Translating gives CASSLRTSNTEAFF. Full variable domain (missing parts from reference TRBV5-1 and TRBJ1-1): KAGVTQTPRYLIKTRGQQVTLSCSPISGHRSVSWYQQTPGQGLQFLFEYFSETQRNKGNFPGRFSGRQFSNSRSEMNVSTLELGDSALYLCASSLRTSNTEAFFGQGTRLTVV.

The V gene is TRBV7-9, the J gene TRBJ1-1; D remains unclear. Germline V gene sequence: CDR1 SEHNR, CDR2 FQNEAQ (reference sequence). The CDR3 covers 15 residues. V lost 5 bases to trimming and J lost 1 base, with 14 bases between them. CDR3 sequence reads: CASSQQTKRNTEAFF. For the CDR3, the DNA is TGTGCCAGCAGCCAACAGACCAAAAGGAACACTGAAGCTTTCTTT. Supplemented by reference TRBV7-9 and TRBJ1-1, the full variable domain reads DTGVSQNPRHKITKRGQNVTFRCDPISEHNRLYWYRQTLGQGPEFLTYFQNEAQLEKSRLLSDRFSAERPKGSFSTLEIQRTEQGDSAMYLCASSQQTKRNTEAFFGQGTRLTVV.

The chain couples TRBV29-1 to TRBJ1-2, with 8 bases lining up with TRBD1. The trim removed 6 bases at V and 7 bases at J, leaving 4 bases unmatched. CDR3 length: 11 residues. Germline-derived CDR1 and CDR2 are SQVTM and ANQGSEA. CDR3 sequence (DNA): TGCAGCGTCCAGGGGGCGCTTGGCTACACCTTC. Translated: CSVQGALGYTF.

This clone was seen just once. The rearrangement joins TRBV2 to TRBJ2-1, with 9 bases that match TRBD1. V shed 5 bases and J 5 bases; nucleotides not matched to a gene: 7. Germline V gives CDR1 SNHLY, CDR2 FYNNEI. CDR3 length: 15 residues. The CDR3 here is CASSKPGQGNNEQFF. CDR3 coding DNA: TGTGCCAGCAGTAAACCGGGACAGGGAAACAATGAGCAGTTCTTC.

The chain employs TRBV28 and TRBJ1-2; no clear D gene. Trimming removed 1 base at V and 11 bases at J, with 11 bases between. The CDR3 extends over 12 amino acids. The germline V gene encodes CDR1 MDHEN and CDR2 SYDVKM. This chain's CDR3 is CASSLFGSGYTF. The CDR3 coding sequence is TGTGCCAGCAGTTTATTTGGGAGTGGGTACACCTTC.

This clone was observed once. The chain recombines TRBV5-1 with TRBJ2-1; 7 nucleotides match TRBD2. V dropped 1 base and J dropped 1; count of bases not matched to a gene: 8. Germline V gives CDR1 SGHRS, CDR2 YFSETQ. The CDR3 runs to 17 residues. The CDR3, as DNA: TGCGCCAGCAGCTTGACCGGGGCTAGCGGATCCTACAATGAGCAGTTCTTC. Translation gives CASSLTGASGSYNEQFF.

The rearrangement links TRBV29-1 to TRBJ2-2; TRBD2 might be the D (6 bases). Germline-derived CDR1 and CDR2 are SQVTM and ANQGSEA. With 6 bases removed from V and 0 bases from J, the gap between germline ends came to 17 bases. This CDR3 is built from 16 residues. The CDR3 reads CSVGGVRGANTGELFF. CDR3 coding DNA: TGCAGCGTCGGCGGAGTGCGGGGCGCGAACACCGGGGAGCTGTTTTTT.

The rearrangement links TRBV15 to TRBJ1-3; D possibly corresponds to TRBD1 (5 bases). V dropped 3 bases and J dropped 0 bases, with 15 bases sitting between them. CDR1 and CDR2 (germline): LNHNV, YYDKDF (reference sequence). The CDR3 covers 17 residues. The CDR3 is CATSSGHQPNSGNTIYF. The CDR3, as DNA: TGTGCCACCAGCAGCGGACATCAGCCAAACTCTGGAAACACCATATATTTT.

The rearrangement uses TRBV2 and TRBJ1-5; 9 nucleotides line up with TRBD1. The ends lost 1 base at V and 6 bases at J; junction bases unmatched: 10. Germline V gives CDR1 SNHLY, CDR2 FYNNEI. The CDR3 has 17 amino acids. CDR3 protein: CASSEEGQGVEGQPQHF. As DNA, the CDR3 is TGTGCCAGCAGTGAAGAGGGACAGGGTGTAGAGGGTCAGCCCCAGCATTTT.

The chain links TRBV7-9 to TRBJ1-3; D not certain. There are 12 residues in the CDR3. With 1 base removed from V and 8 bases from J, the gap between germline ends came to 6 bases. CDR1 SEHNR and CDR2 FQNEAQ come from the germline V gene (reference sequence). For the CDR3, the DNA is TGTGCCAGCAGCTTAGGAATAGACACCATATATTTT. Translating it yields CASSLGIDTIYF. Full variable domain (remainder filled in from reference TRBV7-9 and TRBJ1-3): DTGVSQNPRHKITKRGQNVTFRCDPISEHNRLYWYRQTLGQGPEFLTYFQNEAQLEKSRLLSDRFSAERPKGSFSTLEIQRTEQGDSAMYLCASSLGIDTIYFGEGSWLTVV.

This rearrangement joins TRBV19 to TRBJ2-2; D not resolved. V dropped 3 bases and J dropped 5 bases, with 16 bases sitting between them. This CDR3 has 16 residues. Germline V gene data show CDR1 as LNHDA and CDR2 as SQIVND (reference sequence). CDR3 DNA: TGTGCCAGTAGTATGGTCCGGCCAGCTGTGACCGGGGAGCTGTTTTTT. Translating it yields CASSMVRPAVTGELFF.

J is TRBJ1-2 and V is TRBV7-9; 9 bases are shared with TRBD1. The CDR3 runs 16 residues. The V gene's germline CDR1 is SEHNR and CDR2 FQNEAQ (reference sequence). The junction had 12 bases not matched to a gene; V was cut back by 3 bases and J by 7 bases. For the CDR3, the DNA is TGTGCCAGCAGCTTGGGCCGAGGGACAGGGCCGAGTGGCTACACCTTC. It translates to CASSLGRGTGPSGYTF.

The gene calls are TRBV5-1 and TRBJ1-1; D is unresolved. The length of the CDR3 is 14 residues. Germline V lookup: CDR1 SGHRS, CDR2 YFSETQ. The ends were cut back, 3 bases at V and 1 base at J, with 10 bases in the middle. CDR3 sequence: CASSWETPNTEAFF. The CDR3 DNA sequence: TGCGCCAGCAGCTGGGAGACACCGAACACTGAAGCTTTCTTT.

Notes on this clone: At one end the junction does not follow the germline gene, possibly because of a read error. This chain joins TRBV4-1 and TRBJ1-5; perhaps TRBD1 as D (6 bases). This CDR3 has 16 residues. Germline V gene data show CDR1 as MGHRA and CDR2 as YSYEKL. Here the CDR3 DNA reads TGCGCCAGCAGCCTTGCAACGGGGGGCGGCAACCAGCCCCAGCATTTT. Translated: CASSLATGGGNQPQHF.

Details on this clone: Other nucleotide sequences from this sample produce the same CDR3. This chain links TRBV5-1 with TRBJ1-3, with D possibly being TRBD1 (5 bases). V gave up 3 bases and J gave up 0 bases, with 10 bases separating them. The germline gives CDR1 SGHRS, CDR2 YFSETQ. CDR3 length equals 15 residues. CDR3 residues: CASSSTGASGNTIYF. In DNA, the CDR3 is TGCGCCAGCAGCTCCACAGGCGCCTCTGGAAACACCATATATTTT.

In regard to this clone: Within the sample, other DNA sequences also encode this same CDR3. The V call is TRBV11-3, the J call TRBJ2-1; no clear D. Germline V lookup: CDR1 SGHNT, CDR2 YENEEA. Trimming shortened V by 3 bases and J by 4 bases, and 7 bases separated the two germline ends. The CDR3 is 13 amino acids. CDR3 region: CASSFTQYNEQFF. CDR3 coding DNA: TGTGCCAGCAGCTTCACCCAATACAATGAGCAGTTCTTC.

This chain connects TRBV15 to TRBJ2-1; D call uncertain. Trimming removed 0 bases from V and 8 bases from J, with 17 bases in between. The length of the CDR3 is 16 residues. CDR1 is LNHNV, CDR2 YYDKDF, per germline (reference sequence). The CDR3 nucleotides read TGTGCCACCAGCAGAGATCGAACTTCCCGTCTATATGAGCAGTTCTTC. The encoded protein is CATSRDRTSRLYEQFF.

A single count supports this clone. The same CDR3 can be traced to other DNA sequences in this sample. Here the CDR3 DNA reads TGTGCCAGCAGCTTATCCGGGGGTGACACCATATATTTT. This encodes CASSLSGGDTIYF. J is TRBJ1-3 and V is TRBV7-9; maybe TRBD1 (5 bases). The germline V gene encodes CDR1 SEHNR and CDR2 FQNEAQ (reference sequence). V gave up 2 bases and J gave up 8 bases, with 10 bases separating them. The CDR3 runs 13 residues. Using reference TRBV7-9 and TRBJ1-3 for the parts outside the CDR3, the full variable domain is DTGVSQNPRHKITKRGQNVTFRCDPISEHNRLYWYRQTLGQGPEFLTYFQNEAQLEKSRLLSDRFSAERPKGSFSTLEIQRTEQGDSAMYLCASSLSGGDTIYFGEGSWLTVV.

The DNA for the CDR3 is TGTGCCAGCAGTAAACTCGCAATCTCGGGCACTGAAGCTTTCTTT. Its protein is CASSKLAISGTEAFF. This rearrangement joins TRBV7-2 to TRBJ1-1; D unclear. Germline loops: CDR1 SGHTA, CDR2 FQGNSA. Trimming removed 6 bases from V and 4 bases from J, with 18 bases in between. CDR3 length equals 15 residues.